The sample holds many counts of the clone carrying this T cell receptor beta chain. What it binds is unknown. Amplification yielded TCR beta CDR3 regions, with RNA transcripts as the source. The HTBI primer set served for first-round RT-PCR of the TCR CDR3. TCRdb re-derived calls from the multiplex PCR reads in MiXCR, one entry per CDR3 protein. The sample lists 500,000 to 600,000 distinct CDR3 sequences; approximately 15% were seen once. Stable Graves' hyperthyroidism denoted no ophthalmopathy progression over 18 months. Hyperthyroidism, newly diagnosed and lasting under 2 months, affected patients aged 18 to 65. This entry comes from a study of T cells in Graves' hyperthyroidism and ophthalmopathy. Notes on the study in general: Most clonotypes that expanded in the thyroid above 0.001 also showed up in blood. A model of 13 V-J pairs discriminated ophthalmopathy from stable hyperthyroidism.

CDR1 is SGHAT and CDR2 is FQNNGV in the germline V gene. The length of the CDR3 is 13 residues. V was cut by 5 bases and J by 4 bases, with 11 bases left in between. This chain links TRBV11-2 with TRBJ1-2; TRBD1 might be the D (5 bases). Input material: blood. The TCR originated in a woman aged 18-29 years with Graves' hyperthyroidism. CDR3 amino acids: CASSLTGAYGYTF. CDR3 DNA sequence: TGTGCCAGCAGCCTTACAGGAGCCTATGGCTACACCTTC. The full variable domain, its missing parts supplied by reference TRBV11-2 and TRBJ1-2, is EAGVAQSPRYKIIEKRQSVAFWCNPISGHATLYWYQQILGQGPKLLIQFQNNGVVDDSQLPKDRFSAERLKGVDSTLKIQPAKLEDSAVYLCASSLTGAYGYTFGSGTRLTVV.